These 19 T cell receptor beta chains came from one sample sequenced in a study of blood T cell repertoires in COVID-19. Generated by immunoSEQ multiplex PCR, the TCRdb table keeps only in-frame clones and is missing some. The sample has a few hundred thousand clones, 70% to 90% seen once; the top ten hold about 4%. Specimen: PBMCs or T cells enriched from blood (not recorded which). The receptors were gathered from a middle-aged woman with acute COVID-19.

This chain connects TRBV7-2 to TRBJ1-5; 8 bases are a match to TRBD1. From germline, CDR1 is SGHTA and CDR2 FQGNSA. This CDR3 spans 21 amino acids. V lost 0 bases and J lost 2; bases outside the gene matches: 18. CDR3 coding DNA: TGTGCCAGCAGCTTAGCGGTCATATTTGCAGGGGGCTTTTGGGGCAATCAGCCCCAGCATTTT. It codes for CASSLAVIFAGGFWGNQPQHF.

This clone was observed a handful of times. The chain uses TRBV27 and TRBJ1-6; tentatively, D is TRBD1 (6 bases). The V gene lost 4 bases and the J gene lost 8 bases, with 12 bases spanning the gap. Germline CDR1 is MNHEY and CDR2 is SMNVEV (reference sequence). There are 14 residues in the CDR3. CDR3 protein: CASSSQGSYSPLHF. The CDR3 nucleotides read TGTGCCAGCAGTTCACAGGGATCCTATTCACCCCTCCACTTT.

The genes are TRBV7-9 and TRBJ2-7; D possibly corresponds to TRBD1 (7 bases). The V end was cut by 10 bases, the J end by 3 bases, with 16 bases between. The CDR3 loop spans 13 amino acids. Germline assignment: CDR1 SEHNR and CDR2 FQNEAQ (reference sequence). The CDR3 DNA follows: TGTGCCACCACCGACAGGGACTTCTACGAGCAGTACTTC. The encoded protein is CATTDRDFYEQYF.

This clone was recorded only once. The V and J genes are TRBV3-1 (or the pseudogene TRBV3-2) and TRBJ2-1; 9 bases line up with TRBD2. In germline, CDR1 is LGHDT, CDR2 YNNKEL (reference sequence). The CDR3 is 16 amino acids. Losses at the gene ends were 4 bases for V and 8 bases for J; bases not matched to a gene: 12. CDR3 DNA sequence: TGTGCCAGCAGCCCCCAGTTAGCGGGAGCCCCGGATGAGCAGTTCTTC. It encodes CASSPQLAGAPDEQFF.

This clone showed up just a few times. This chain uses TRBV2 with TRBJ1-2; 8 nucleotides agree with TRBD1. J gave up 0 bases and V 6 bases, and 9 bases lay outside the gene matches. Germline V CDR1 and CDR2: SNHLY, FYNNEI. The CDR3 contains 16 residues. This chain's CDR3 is CASRDDRGASNYGYTF. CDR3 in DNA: TGTGCCAGCAGAGATGACAGGGGAGCATCTAACTATGGCTACACCTTC.

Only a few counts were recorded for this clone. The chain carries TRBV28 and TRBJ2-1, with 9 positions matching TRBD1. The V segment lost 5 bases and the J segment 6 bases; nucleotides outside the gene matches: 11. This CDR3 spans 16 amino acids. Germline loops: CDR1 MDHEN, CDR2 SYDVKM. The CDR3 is CASSTTGTGYRNEQFF. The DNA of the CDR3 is TGTGCCAGCAGTACCACCGGGACAGGGTACCGCAATGAGCAGTTCTTC.

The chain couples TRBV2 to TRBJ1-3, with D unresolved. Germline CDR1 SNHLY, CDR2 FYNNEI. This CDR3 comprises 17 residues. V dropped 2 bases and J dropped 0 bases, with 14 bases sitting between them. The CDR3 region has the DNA TGTGCCAGCAGTGAATTTCGGCCGGAGTCCTCTGGAAACACCATATATTTT. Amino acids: CASSEFRPESSGNTIYF. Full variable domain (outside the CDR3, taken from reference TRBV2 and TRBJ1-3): EPEVTQTPSHQVTQMGQEVILRCVPISNHLYFYWYRQILGQKVEFLVSFYNNEISEKSEIFDDQFSVERPDGSNFTLKIRSTKLEDSAMYFCASSEFRPESSGNTIYFGEGSWLTVV.

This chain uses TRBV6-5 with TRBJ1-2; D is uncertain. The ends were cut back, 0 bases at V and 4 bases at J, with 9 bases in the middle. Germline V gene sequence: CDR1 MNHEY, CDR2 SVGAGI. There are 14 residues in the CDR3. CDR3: CASSYSSTVYGYTF. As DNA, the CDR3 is TGTGCCAGCAGTTACTCGAGCACGGTCTATGGCTACACCTTC.

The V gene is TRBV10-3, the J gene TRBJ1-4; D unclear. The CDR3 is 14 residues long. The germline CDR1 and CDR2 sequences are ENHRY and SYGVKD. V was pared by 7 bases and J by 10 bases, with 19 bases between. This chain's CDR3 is CAITPGKWAPKLFF. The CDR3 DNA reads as TGTGCCATCACCCCTGGTAAGTGGGCCCCAAAACTGTTTTTT.

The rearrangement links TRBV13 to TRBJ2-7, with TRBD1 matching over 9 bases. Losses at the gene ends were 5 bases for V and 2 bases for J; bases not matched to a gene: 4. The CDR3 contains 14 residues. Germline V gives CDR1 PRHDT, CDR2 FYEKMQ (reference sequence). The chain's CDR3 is CASSAGTGPYEQYF. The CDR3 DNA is TGTGCCAGCAGCGCGGGGACAGGGCCCTACGAGCAGTACTTC.

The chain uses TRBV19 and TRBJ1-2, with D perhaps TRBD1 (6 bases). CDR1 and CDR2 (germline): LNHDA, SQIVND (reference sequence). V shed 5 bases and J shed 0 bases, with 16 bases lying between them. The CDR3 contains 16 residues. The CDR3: CASSPAGQLPNYGYTF. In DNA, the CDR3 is TGTGCCAGTAGTCCCGCAGGACAGCTCCCTAACTATGGCTACACCTTC.

This CDR3 reads CASSTAFRVGGNSPLHF. The CDR3 DNA is TGTGCCAGTAGTACGGCCTTCAGGGTGGGGGGGAATTCACCCCTCCACTTT. This chain connects TRBV19 to TRBJ1-6, with D maybe TRBD1 (5 bases). Trimming cost V 4 bases and J 7 bases, with 20 bases left between them. The CDR3 loop spans 17 amino acids. Germline values: CDR1 LNHDA, CDR2 SQIVND (reference sequence).

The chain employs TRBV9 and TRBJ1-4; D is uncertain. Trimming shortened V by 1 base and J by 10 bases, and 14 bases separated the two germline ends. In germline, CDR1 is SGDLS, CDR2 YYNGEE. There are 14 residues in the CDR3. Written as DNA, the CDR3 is TGTGCCAGCAGCGTAAACCCTCGGGAGGGAAAACTGTTTTTT. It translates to CASSVNPREGKLFF. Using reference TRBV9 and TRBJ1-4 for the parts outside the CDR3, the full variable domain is DSGVTQTPKHLITATGQRVTLRCSPRSGDLSVYWYQQSLDQGLQFLIQYYNGEERAKGNILERFSAQQFPDLHSELNLSSLELGDSALYFCASSVNPREGKLFFGSGTQLSVL.

CDR3 nucleotides: TGCGCCAGCCACCCCGGGACAGGGGGCGTCGACGAGCAGTACTTC. It specifies CASHPGTGGVDEQYF. The rearrangement joins TRBV10-1 to TRBJ2-7; TRBD1 agrees at 12 bases. Germline V lookup: CDR1 WNHNN, CDR2 SYGVQD (reference sequence). The V and J ends lost 8 bases and 5 bases, in that order; junction bases with no gene match: 10. The CDR3 sequence is 15 residues long.

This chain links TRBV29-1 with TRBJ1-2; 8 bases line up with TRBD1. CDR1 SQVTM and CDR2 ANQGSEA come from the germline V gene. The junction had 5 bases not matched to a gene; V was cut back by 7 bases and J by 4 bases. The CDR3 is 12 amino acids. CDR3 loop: CSAGGAGYGYTF. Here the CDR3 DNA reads TGCAGCGCAGGGGGCGCTGGCTATGGCTACACCTTC.

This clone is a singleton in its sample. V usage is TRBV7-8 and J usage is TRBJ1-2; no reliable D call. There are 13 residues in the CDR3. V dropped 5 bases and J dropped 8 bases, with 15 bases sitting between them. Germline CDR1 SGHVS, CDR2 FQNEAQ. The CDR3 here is CASSPSRLAGYTF. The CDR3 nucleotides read TGTGCCAGCAGCCCCAGCCGACTGGCCGGCTACACCTTC.

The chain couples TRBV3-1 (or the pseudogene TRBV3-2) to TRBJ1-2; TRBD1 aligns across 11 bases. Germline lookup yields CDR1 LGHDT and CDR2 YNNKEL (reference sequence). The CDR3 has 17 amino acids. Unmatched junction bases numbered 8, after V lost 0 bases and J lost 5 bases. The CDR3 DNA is TGTGCCAGCAGCCAAGATAGGGACAGGGGGTCCGTTTATGGCTACACCTTC. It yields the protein CASSQDRDRGSVYGYTF.

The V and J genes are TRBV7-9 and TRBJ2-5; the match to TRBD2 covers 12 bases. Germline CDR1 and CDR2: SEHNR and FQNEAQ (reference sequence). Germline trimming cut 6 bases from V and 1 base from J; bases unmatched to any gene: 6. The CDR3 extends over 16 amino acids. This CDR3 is CASSRTTSGGQETQYF. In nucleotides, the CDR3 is TGTGCCAGCAGTCGCACGACTAGCGGGGGCCAAGAGACCCAGTACTTC.

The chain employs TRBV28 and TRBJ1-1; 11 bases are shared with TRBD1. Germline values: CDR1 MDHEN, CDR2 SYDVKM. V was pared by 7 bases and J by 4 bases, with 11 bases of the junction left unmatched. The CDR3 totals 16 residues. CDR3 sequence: CASTLPGGQGVTEAFF. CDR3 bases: TGTGCCAGCACCTTACCCGGGGGACAGGGGGTCACTGAAGCTTTCTTT. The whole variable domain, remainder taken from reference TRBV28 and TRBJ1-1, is DVKVTQSSRYLVKRTGEKVFLECVQDMDHENMFWYRQDPGLGLRLIYFSYDVKMKEKGDIPEGYSVSREKKERFSLILESASTNQTSMYLCASTLPGGQGVTEAFFGQGTRLTVV.